These 22 T cell receptor beta chains were sequenced from one sample in a study of cytomegalovirus exposure and HLA in healthy donors. PCR amplification relied on 60 Vbeta primers (plus 13 Jbeta primers). Data came from immunoSEQ multiplex PCR; TCRdb stores just in-frame clones and leaves some out. The data show about 130,000 clones, 65% to 75% seen once. Specimen: PBMCs. The receptors derive from a man aged 40-55 years in good health and CMV-seropositive.

DNA of the CDR3: TGCGCCAGCAGCCACCCCCGGGACTTTGCTAATGAAAAACTGTTTTTT. This translates into CASSHPRDFANEKLFF. The chain has TRBV4-1 and TRBJ1-4; possible D gene TRBD1, 5 bases. Trimming cost V 3 bases and J 3 bases, with 14 bases left between them. The germline gives CDR1 MGHRA, CDR2 YSYEKL. The CDR3 covers 16 residues.

The chain joins TRBV29-1 to TRBJ1-2; 9 nucleotides agree with TRBD1. Germline trimming cut 6 bases from V and 6 bases from J; bases unmatched to any gene: 5. The CDR3 loop spans 12 amino acids. CDR1 and CDR2 (germline): SQVTM, ANQGSEA. The CDR3 region has the DNA TGCAGCGTCGGCCGGGACAGGGATGGCTACACCTTC. It encodes CSVGRDRDGYTF.

This chain links TRBV19 with TRBJ2-7; 12 bases are shared with TRBD2. The germline V gene encodes CDR1 LNHDA and CDR2 SQIVND (reference sequence). V lost 0 bases and J lost 5; bases outside the gene matches: 5. The CDR3 is made up of 16 amino acids. CDR3 sequence (DNA): TGTGCCAGTAGTATAGACCGACTAGCGGGAGTAAACGAGCAGTACTTC. It yields the protein CASSIDRLAGVNEQYF.

This clone was seen a few times. The V call is TRBV30, the J call TRBJ2-7; no reliable D call. V lost 7 bases and J 0 bases, leaving 13 bases between the germline ends. The germline V gene has CDR1 GTSNPN and CDR2 SVGIG (reference sequence). The CDR3 totals 13 residues. The chain's CDR3 is CAFHGLSSYEQYF. Written as DNA, the CDR3 is TGTGCCTTCCACGGGTTAAGCTCCTACGAGCAGTACTTC.

This clone came up a few times. An end of the junction does not agree with germline; a read error may underlie this. The chain carries TRBV7-7 and TRBJ2-3, with 14 bases that match TRBD2. The CDR3 has 17 residues. In germline, CDR1 is SSHAT, CDR2 FNYEAQ (reference sequence). CDR3 region: CASSLGTSGRGEDTQYF. Written as DNA, the CDR3 is TGTGCTAGCAGCTTAGGGACTAGCGGGAGAGGGGAGGATACGCAGTATTTT.

Only a few counts were recorded for this clone. The chain recombines TRBV19 with TRBJ2-1, with 9 nucleotides matching TRBD2. Trimming removed 3 bases from V and 4 bases from J; junction bases left unmatched: 7. CDR1 is LNHDA and CDR2 is SQIVND in the germline V gene (reference sequence). CDR3 length: 16 residues. The CDR3 region has the DNA TGTGCCAGTAGTATCTCAAGCGGGAGGACTTACAATGAGCAGTTCTTC. It is translated as CASSISSGRTYNEQFF.

In this sample, this clone turned up a few times. V usage is TRBV6-5 and J usage is TRBJ2-3; weak D call: TRBD2 (6 bases). The CDR3 totals 14 residues. Trimming took 2 bases from V and 4 from J, leaving 10 bases between them. CDR1 and CDR2 (germline): MNHEY, SVGAGI. This CDR3 is CASSYLGGADTQYF. CDR3 nucleotide sequence: TGTGCCAGCAGTTACCTCGGGGGAGCAGATACGCAGTATTTT.

This sequence joins TRBV18 and TRBJ2-5; D perhaps matches TRBD1 (5 bases). The CDR3 runs to 15 residues. Trimming pared 2 bases from V and 3 bases from J, leaving 13 bases between. CDR1 is KGHSH and CDR2 is LQKENI in the germline V gene. CDR3 bases: TGTGCCAGCTCACCAAGTAGACAGATGGAAGAGACCCAGTACTTC. Its translation: CASSPSRQMEETQYF.

In its sample, this clone was seen a few times. The gene calls are TRBV5-4 and TRBJ2-5; tentatively, D is TRBD1 (6 bases). Trimming took off 2 bases at V and 3 bases at J, with 14 bases between the two ends. The CDR3 consists of 15 residues. Germline lookup yields CDR1 SGHNT and CDR2 YYREEE (reference sequence). This chain's CDR3 is CASSLSATGKETQYF. The DNA of the CDR3 is TGTGCCAGCAGCTTATCTGCTACAGGGAAAGAGACCCAGTACTTC.

V is TRBV5-1 and J is TRBJ2-7; 9 bases are shared with TRBD1. CDR3 length: 15 residues. The germline V gene encodes CDR1 SGHRS and CDR2 YFSETQ. J gave up 5 bases and V 0 bases, and 6 bases lay outside the gene matches. The CDR3 sequence: CASSLAGGQGNEQYF. CDR3 DNA sequence: TGCGCCAGCAGCTTGGCGGGGGGACAGGGCAACGAGCAGTACTTC.

The chain uses TRBV5-3 and TRBJ1-5; D gene uncertain. TRBV5-3 is treated as an ORF (open reading frame) with a function not yet certain. There are 19 residues in the CDR3. Between the trimmed V and J ends, which lost 4 bases and 0 bases, there was a span of 23 bases. The CDR3: CARSAQITEFRISNQPQHF. Written as DNA, the CDR3 is TGTGCCAGAAGCGCTCAAATCACAGAATTCAGAATTAGCAATCAGCCCCAGCATTTT.

This clone has only a few counts. The chain uses TRBV25-1 and TRBJ1-4; 9 bases map to TRBD1. Losses at the gene ends were 6 bases for V and 2 bases for J; bases not matched to a gene: 1. The CDR3 covers 14 residues. CDR1 and CDR2 from the germline V gene are MGHDK and SYGVNS. The CDR3 reads CASRGQGTNEKLFF. The CDR3 region has the DNA TGTGCCAGCAGGGGACAGGGCACTAATGAAAAACTGTTTTTT.

CDR3 sequence (DNA): TGTGCCAGCAGCAGAACTAGCGGGGAAAACACCGGGGAGCTGTTTTTT. Translating gives CASSRTSGENTGELFF. This chain uses TRBV11-3 with TRBJ2-2; 10 bases agree with TRBD2. With 5 bases clipped from V and 2 bases from J, the junction kept 5 bases outside the gene matches. This CDR3 is 16 amino acids long. Per the germline V gene, CDR1 is SGHNT and CDR2 is YENEEA.

The chain is built from TRBV25-1 and TRBJ2-2, with 8 bases fitting TRBD1. Trimming took 6 bases from V and 1 from J; bases not matched to a gene: 7. The CDR3 is made up of 16 amino acids. The germline gives CDR1 MGHDK, CDR2 SYGVNS. The CDR3 region has the DNA TGTGCCAGCAGATCTACCGGGACAGGGAACACCGGGGAGCTGTTTTTT. Its translation is CASRSTGTGNTGELFF.

This clone was found a few times. The chain couples TRBV21-1 to TRBJ2-1; the table gives TRBD1 as D, unverified against the DNA. TRBV21-1 is a pseudogene segment. The CDR3 loop spans 15 amino acids. CDR3 amino acids: CASNPTGLAYNEQFF. The CDR3 coding sequence is TGTGCCAGCAACCCGACAGGGCTGGCCTACAATGAGCAGTTCTTC.

This clone showed up just a few times. The rearrangement joins TRBV2 to TRBJ2-3; 9 nucleotides agree with TRBD1. This CDR3 has 14 residues. V lost 6 bases, J lost 2 bases, and 3 bases stayed unmatched. Germline V lookup: CDR1 SNHLY, CDR2 FYNNEI. In nucleotides, the CDR3 is TGTGCCAGCAGGGACAGGGGTTACACAGATACGCAGTATTTT. Protein sequence: CASRDRGYTDTQYF. The whole variable domain, filled in from reference TRBV2 and TRBJ2-3, reads EPEVTQTPSHQVTQMGQEVILRCVPISNHLYFYWYRQILGQKVEFLVSFYNNEISEKSEIFDDQFSVERPDGSNFTLKIRSTKLEDSAMYFCASRDRGYTDTQYFGPGTRLTVL.

The chain has TRBV15 and TRBJ2-1; 11 bases are a match to TRBD2. In germline, CDR1 is LNHNV, CDR2 YYDKDF (reference sequence). V dropped 0 bases and J dropped 6; count of bases not matched to a gene: 1. There are 15 residues in the CDR3. CDR3 residues: CATSRDSGGANEQFF. Here the CDR3 DNA reads TGTGCCACCAGCAGAGATAGCGGGGGGGCCAATGAGCAGTTCTTC.

This sequence joins TRBV29-1 and TRBJ2-7, with 9 bases lining up with TRBD2. J gave up 5 bases and V 7 bases, and 15 bases lay outside the gene matches. There are 15 residues in the CDR3. Germline loops: CDR1 SQVTM, CDR2 ANQGSEA. In nucleotides, the CDR3 is TGCAGCGCATTAGCGGGAGCCCTCCCGAGGCACGAGCAGTACTTC. Amino acids: CSALAGALPRHEQYF.

This rearrangement joins TRBV19 to TRBJ2-7, with D possibly TRBD2 on 5 matching bases. CDR1 and CDR2 from the germline V gene are LNHDA and SQIVND (reference sequence). The V gene lost 3 bases and the J gene lost 3 bases, with 15 bases spanning the gap. This CDR3 comprises 15 residues. CDR3 loop: CASSIKPSYYYEQYF. The CDR3 nucleotides read TGTGCCAGTAGTATTAAGCCTAGCTACTACTACGAGCAGTACTTC.

Only one count was recorded for this clone. The chain uses TRBV19 and TRBJ1-1, with 8 bases aligning to TRBD1. The junction had 6 bases not matched to a gene; V was cut back by 6 bases and J by 6 bases. The CDR3 is 13 residues long. Germline-derived CDR1 and CDR2 are LNHDA and SQIVND (reference sequence). As DNA, the CDR3 is TGTGCCAGTAGCAGGACAGGGAATTCTGAAGCTTTCTTT. Protein: CASSRTGNSEAFF.

The chain has TRBV25-1 and TRBJ1-2; D perhaps matches TRBD1 (6 bases). Germline values: CDR1 MGHDK, CDR2 SYGVNS. Trimming pared 1 base from V and 7 bases from J, leaving 13 bases between. The CDR3 length is 14 residues. As DNA, the CDR3 is TGTGCCAGCAGTGAATTCGGTGGACAGAGTGGCTACACCTTC. Translating it yields CASSEFGGQSGYTF.

This clone appeared once. This CDR3 reads CASSMGHKNIQYF. The CDR3 region has the DNA TGTGCCAGCAGCATGGGACATAAAAACATTCAGTACTTC. The V call is TRBV21-1, the J call TRBJ2-4; TRBD1, the table's D call, lacks a check against the DNA. TRBV21-1 is termed a pseudogene. The CDR3 is made up of 13 amino acids.